These 5 T cell receptor beta chains share one sample of origin, sequenced in a study of cytomegalovirus exposure and HLA in healthy donors. The study ran its PCR with 60 Vbeta and 13 Jbeta primers. Measured with immunoSEQ multiplex PCR; TCRdb has only the in-frame clones, and not every one. The sample's table shows some 76,000 clones. Sample: PBMCs. The receptors stem from a man aged 35 to 55 in good health and CMV-seronegative.

The chain couples TRBV7-9 to TRBJ2-7; 7 positions agree with TRBD1. In germline, CDR1 is SEHNR, CDR2 FQNEAQ (reference sequence). The CDR3 consists of 15 residues. V was clipped by 5 bases and J by 5 bases; unmatched bases: 12. The CDR3 here is CASSLLGGEGDEQYF. In DNA, the CDR3 is TGTGCCAGCAGCCTACTAGGGGGCGAAGGGGACGAGCAGTACTTC. Drawing the rest from reference TRBV7-9 and TRBJ2-7, the complete variable domain is DTGVSQNPRHKITKRGQNVTFRCDPISEHNRLYWYRQTLGQGPEFLTYFQNEAQLEKSRLLSDRFSAERPKGSFSTLEIQRTEQGDSAMYLCASSLLGGEGDEQYFGPGTRLTVT.

This chain connects TRBV9 to TRBJ1-5; perhaps TRBD1 as D (6 bases). Germline CDR1 reads SGDLS; CDR2 reads YYNGEE. The V end lost 4 bases, the J end lost 0 bases, and 14 bases lay between the germline ends. This CDR3 has 16 amino acids. The CDR3 coding sequence is TGTGCCAGCAGCCCCGAGGGGGGGCATAGCAATCAGCCCCAGCATTTT. As protein: CASSPEGGHSNQPQHF.

The chain is built from TRBV5-1 and TRBJ1-2; TRBD1 matches at 7 bases. The germline V gene encodes CDR1 SGHRS and CDR2 YFSETQ. V lost 1 base, J lost 3 bases, and 6 bases stayed unmatched. This CDR3 has 15 residues. CDR3: CASSLTGDRYYGYTF. CDR3 DNA: TGCGCCAGCAGCTTGACAGGGGATCGATACTATGGCTACACCTTC.

The chain has TRBV15 and TRBJ2-1; TRBD2 matches 15 bases. The V gene end was trimmed by 1 base and the J gene end by 0 bases; junction bases not matched to a gene: 4. Germline V gene data show CDR1 as LNHNV and CDR2 as YYDKDF (reference sequence). CDR3 size: 19 residues. The DNA for the CDR3 is TGTGCCACCAGCAGAGTAGGGACTAGCGGGAGGCACTCCTACAATGAGCAGTTCTTC. Amino acids: CATSRVGTSGRHSYNEQFF.

The chain has TRBV27 and TRBJ2-5; no clear D gene. In germline, CDR1 is MNHEY, CDR2 SMNVEV (reference sequence). The CDR3 is 16 amino acids. V was trimmed by 5 bases and J by 1 base, leaving 17 bases between them. Here the CDR3 DNA reads TGTGCCAGCAGTCCCCGGGTCGCCAATGCCCAAGAGACCCAGTACTTC. Protein sequence: CASSPRVANAQETQYF.